The 26 T cell receptor beta chains presented below share a single source sample, sequenced in a study of cytomegalovirus exposure and HLA in healthy donors. PCR employed 60 Vbeta and 13 Jbeta primers. Produced via immunoSEQ multiplex PCR; TCRdb's table is partial and in-frame only. The data show roughly 150,000 clones, about 75% seen once. The sample comprised PBMCs. The source of these receptors is a young man in good health and CMV-seropositive.

The J gene is TRBJ2-5, the V gene TRBV9, with D possibly matching TRBD2 (6 bases). Per the germline V gene, CDR1 is SGDLS and CDR2 is YYNGEE. This CDR3 comprises 15 residues. V was clipped by 4 bases and J by 3 bases, with 16 bases between them. The CDR3 region has the DNA TGTGCCAGCAGCCCGGGGGTAGGTTATAAAGAGACCCAGTACTTC. It is translated as CASSPGVGYKETQYF.

The J gene is TRBJ1-1, the V gene TRBV5-6; TRBD1 agrees at 7 bases. The V and J ends lost 4 bases and 4 bases, in that order; junction bases with no gene match: 7. Germline CDR1 SGHDT, CDR2 YYEEEE. The CDR3 loop spans 14 amino acids. Written as DNA, the CDR3 is TGTGCCAGCAGCCGGTGGACAGGAGCCACTGAAGCTTTCTTT. Its translation is CASSRWTGATEAFF. The entire variable domain, with the rest obtained from reference TRBV5-6 and TRBJ1-1, is as follows: DAGVTQSPTHLIKTRGQQVTLRCSPKSGHDTVSWYQQALGQGPQFIFQYYEEEERQRGNFPDRFSGHQFPNYSSELNVNALLLGDSALYLCASSRWTGATEAFFGQGTRLTVV.

The table lists this clone with a count of one. The chain employs TRBV18 and TRBJ2-7; TRBD2 agrees at 14 bases. The germline V gene encodes CDR1 KGHSH and CDR2 LQKENI. The CDR3 loop spans 16 amino acids. Losses at the gene ends were 3 bases for V and 9 bases for J; bases not matched to a gene: 10. CDR3 sequence reads: CASSPTSGRAEQGQYF. The CDR3, as DNA: TGTGCCAGCTCACCGACTAGCGGGAGGGCTGAGCAGGGGCAGTACTTC.

The chain employs TRBV7-9 and TRBJ2-7; the match to TRBD2 covers 7 bases. The J segment lost 0 bases and the V segment lost 8 bases, leaving 13 bases of the junction unmatched. The germline CDR1 and CDR2 sequences are SEHNR and FQNEAQ (reference sequence). This CDR3 spans 16 amino acids. The CDR3, as DNA: TGTGCCAGCCTCGGCGGGGGAGGGCCAAGCTCCTACGAGCAGTACTTC. Amino acids: CASLGGGGPSSYEQYF.

This sequence joins TRBV7-9 and TRBJ2-5; D gene unclear. The closer fit of TRBJ2-7 to the DNA end suggests the J call may be wrong. Germline V gives CDR1 SEHNR, CDR2 FQNEAQ (reference sequence). The CDR3 extends over 13 amino acids. In DNA form, the CDR3 reads TGTGCCAGCCTCCGGTCGGGCGACTACGAGCAGTACTTC. Its protein product is CASLRSGDYEQYF.

In nucleotides, the CDR3 is TGTGCCAGCAGCGTTAGTTGGCAGGGGACCTACGAGCAGTACTTC. Encoded protein: CASSVSWQGTYEQYF. The genes are TRBV9 and TRBJ2-7, with D possibly matching TRBD1 (6 bases). Germline CDR1 and CDR2: SGDLS and YYNGEE. This CDR3 is 15 amino acids long. V was trimmed by 2 bases and J by 2 bases, leaving 14 bases between them.

The chain couples TRBV2 to TRBJ2-2; unclear D gene. This CDR3 is built from 15 residues. Trimming took 5 bases from V and 1 from J, leaving 11 bases between them. CDR1 and CDR2 from the germline V gene are SNHLY and FYNNEI. This CDR3 reads CASSPERLNTGELFF. For the CDR3, the DNA is TGTGCCAGCAGTCCCGAGAGGCTGAACACCGGGGAGCTGTTTTTT.

The chain uses TRBV2 and TRBJ1-4; D remains unclear. This CDR3 has 18 amino acids. CDR1 and CDR2 from the germline V gene are SNHLY and FYNNEI. The V end was cut by 0 bases, the J end by 2 bases, with 16 bases between. CDR3 coding DNA: TGTGCCAGCAGTGAAGCGATGGGCCGCAGTTGGACTAATGAAAAACTGTTTTTT. This gives the protein CASSEAMGRSWTNEKLFF.

The rearrangement uses TRBV10-1 and TRBJ2-3; TRBD2 is a possible D gene (6 bases). The V gene lost 2 bases and the J gene lost 4 bases, with 13 bases spanning the gap. This CDR3 region has 15 residues. Germline V gene sequence: CDR1 WNHNN, CDR2 SYGVQD (reference sequence). The CDR3 loop reads CASSEIGGPADTQYF. The CDR3, as DNA: TGCGCCAGCAGTGAGATCGGGGGACCGGCAGATACGCAGTATTTT.

The chain combines TRBV5-4 with TRBJ2-5; 14 bases map to TRBD2. The V gene's germline CDR1 is SGHNT and CDR2 YYREEE (reference sequence). The V gene end was trimmed by 4 bases and the J gene end by 5 bases; junction bases not matched to a gene: 4. The CDR3 runs 15 residues. Here the CDR3 reads CASSAGLAGAETQYF. CDR3 DNA sequence: TGTGCCAGCAGCGCGGGACTAGCGGGAGCGGAGACCCAGTACTTC.

This clone turned up a few times. The V gene is TRBV5-1, the J gene TRBJ2-1, with D possibly matching TRBD2 (5 bases). Germline V gene lookup returns CDR1 SGHRS and CDR2 YFSETQ. This CDR3 has 14 residues. V shed 0 bases and J shed 7 bases, with 11 bases lying between them. The CDR3 coding sequence is TGCGCCAGCAGCTTGGAACTAGTTTTTAATGAGCAGTTCTTC. This encodes CASSLELVFNEQFF.

V usage is TRBV4-1 and J usage is TRBJ2-4; D is perhaps TRBD1 (6 bases). Germline CDR1 MGHRA, CDR2 YSYEKL. Trimming pared 1 base from V and 7 bases from J, leaving 11 bases between. CDR3 length equals 14 residues. CDR3 residues: CASSQGPDSNIQYF. The DNA of the CDR3 is TGCGCCAGCAGCCAAGGACCGGACAGTAACATTCAGTACTTC.

This chain joins TRBV5-1 and TRBJ2-7; 10 bases match TRBD2. The junction had 9 bases not matched to a gene; V was cut back by 4 bases and J by 5 bases. Germline CDR1 and CDR2: SGHRS and YFSETQ. The CDR3 has 15 amino acids. Here the CDR3 reads CASSALPGTSDEQYF. For the CDR3, the DNA is TGCGCCAGCAGCGCACTACCCGGGACTAGCGACGAGCAGTACTTC.

This clone appeared a few times. V usage is TRBV28 and J usage is TRBJ2-7, with 8 bases aligning to TRBD1. The CDR3 spans 14 residues. Germline CDR1 and CDR2: MDHEN and SYDVKM. Unmatched junction bases numbered 7, after V lost 6 bases and J lost 3 bases. The CDR3 region has the DNA TGTGCCAGCAGACAACAGGGGGGCGACTACGAGCAGTACTTC. Protein sequence: CASRQQGGDYEQYF.

The chain carries TRBV6-5 and TRBJ2-3; maybe TRBD1 (5 bases). Germline assignment: CDR1 MNHEY and CDR2 SVGAGI. The CDR3 covers 12 residues. The V end was cut by 6 bases, the J end by 6 bases, with 10 bases between. CDR3 DNA sequence: TGTGCCAGCAGCTCTGGGGCTGATACGCAGTATTTT. It specifies CASSSGADTQYF.

The chain has TRBV4-1 and TRBJ1-1, with 9 positions matching TRBD1. The CDR3 is made up of 15 amino acids. V was pared by 8 bases and J by 3 bases, with 10 bases of the junction left unmatched. Per germline, CDR1 MGHRA and CDR2 YSYEKL. In DNA form, the CDR3 reads TGCGCCAGCGACCGGGACAGGGCTTACTACACTGAAGCTTTCTTT. This codes for CASDRDRAYYTEAFF.

The chain uses TRBV5-1 and TRBJ2-1; D might be TRBD1 (7 bases). The CDR3 length is 17 residues. Deletions cut 3 bases from V and 2 bases from J, with 18 bases between. Looked up from germline, CDR1 is SGHRS and CDR2 is YFSETQ. The CDR3 nucleotides are TGCGCCAGCAGCTCACCCGGGAGAGGGGGCCCCTACAATGAGCAGTTCTTC. Protein: CASSSPGRGGPYNEQFF.

This clone was counted only a few times. CDR3 loop: CASSPSGSGMPQHF. CDR3 nucleotides: TGTGCCAGCAGCCCATCCGGGTCCGGCATGCCCCAGCATTTT. J is TRBJ1-5 and V is TRBV5-8; no clear D gene. The CDR3 contains 14 residues. Trimming removed 4 bases at V and 9 bases at J, with 17 bases between. Germline CDR1 SGHTS, CDR2 YDEGEE.

The chain joins TRBV7-8 to TRBJ2-5; D is unresolved. CDR1 and CDR2 (germline): SGHVS, FQNEAQ. Deletions cut 6 bases from V and 4 bases from J, with 6 bases between. This CDR3 has 11 residues. CDR3 loop: CASRIGETQYF. The CDR3 nucleotides are TGTGCCAGCAGAATCGGAGAGACCCAGTACTTC.

The chain employs TRBV29-1 and TRBJ2-1; TRBD1 matches 8 bases. J gave up 0 bases and V 3 bases, and 7 bases lay outside the gene matches. Germline CDR1 is SQVTM and CDR2 is ANQGSEA. The CDR3 extends over 16 amino acids. CDR3 nucleotide sequence: TGCAGCGTTGAGGGGACAGGCGGAAGCTCCTACAATGAGCAGTTCTTC. Residues: CSVEGTGGSSYNEQFF.

The V gene is TRBV9, the J gene TRBJ2-2, with D unresolved. CDR3 length: 10 amino acids. Per the germline V gene, CDR1 is SGDLS and CDR2 is YYNGEE. V was pared by 6 bases and J by 6 bases, with 3 bases between. Written as DNA, the CDR3 is TGTGCCAGCATATCCGGGGAGCTGTTTTTT. This gives the protein CASISGELFF. Full variable domain (outside the CDR3, taken from reference TRBV9 and TRBJ2-2): DSGVTQTPKHLITATGQRVTLRCSPRSGDLSVYWYQQSLDQGLQFLIQYYNGEERAKGNILERFSAQQFPDLHSELNLSSLELGDSALYFCASISGELFFGEGSRLTVL.

The J gene is TRBJ2-7, the V gene TRBV5-1; D is unresolved. Germline CDR1 SGHRS, CDR2 YFSETQ. Between the trimmed V and J ends, which lost 4 bases and 5 bases, there was a span of 7 bases. CDR3 length: 11 residues. The CDR3 reads CASSAEDEQYF. The CDR3 DNA is TGCGCCAGCAGCGCCGAGGACGAGCAGTACTTC.

This clone was counted a few times. V is TRBV18 and J is TRBJ2-2; tentative D call: TRBD1 (6 bases). The germline CDR1 and CDR2 sequences are KGHSH and LQKENI. Trimming removed 6 bases from V and 3 bases from J, with 17 bases in between. The CDR3 is made up of 16 amino acids. CDR3 in amino acids: CASSRGMAVDTGELFF. CDR3 DNA: TGTGCCAGCTCGAGGGGGATGGCTGTCGACACCGGGGAGCTGTTTTTT.

This clone was counted a few times. The rearrangement joins TRBV5-1 to TRBJ2-1; 7 bases agree with TRBD2. There are 17 residues in the CDR3. In germline, CDR1 is SGHRS, CDR2 YFSETQ. The V and J ends lost 4 bases and 5 bases, in that order; junction bases with no gene match: 15. The CDR3 region has the DNA TGCGCCAGCAGCGGGGACTTAAGGACTAGGCTAAACAATGAGCAGTTCTTC. It translates to CASSGDLRTRLNNEQFF.

This clone turned up a few times. This chain links TRBV2 with TRBJ2-7; 10 positions agree with TRBD1. Germline CDR1 is SNHLY and CDR2 is FYNNEI. The CDR3 loop spans 13 amino acids. After removal of 11 bases from V and 4 bases from J, the junction contained 8 bases not matched to a gene. CDR3 DNA: TGTGCCTCCCATCAGGGACAGGGGTACGAGCAGTACTTC. Protein product: CASHQGQGYEQYF. Supplemented by reference TRBV2 and TRBJ2-7, the full variable domain reads EPEVTQTPSHQVTQMGQEVILRCVPISNHLYFYWYRQILGQKVEFLVSFYNNEISEKSEIFDDQFSVERPDGSNFTLKIRSTKLEDSAMYFCASHQGQGYEQYFGPGTRLTVT.

This clone was detected once. The genes are TRBV4-2 and TRBJ1-1; D unresolved. Germline values: CDR1 LGHNA, CDR2 YNFKEQ. With 3 bases removed from V and 0 bases from J, the gap between germline ends came to 5 bases. CDR3 length equals 13 residues. The CDR3, as DNA: TGTGCCAGCAGCCAGTATCTGAACACTGAAGCTTTCTTT. It yields the protein CASSQYLNTEAFF.